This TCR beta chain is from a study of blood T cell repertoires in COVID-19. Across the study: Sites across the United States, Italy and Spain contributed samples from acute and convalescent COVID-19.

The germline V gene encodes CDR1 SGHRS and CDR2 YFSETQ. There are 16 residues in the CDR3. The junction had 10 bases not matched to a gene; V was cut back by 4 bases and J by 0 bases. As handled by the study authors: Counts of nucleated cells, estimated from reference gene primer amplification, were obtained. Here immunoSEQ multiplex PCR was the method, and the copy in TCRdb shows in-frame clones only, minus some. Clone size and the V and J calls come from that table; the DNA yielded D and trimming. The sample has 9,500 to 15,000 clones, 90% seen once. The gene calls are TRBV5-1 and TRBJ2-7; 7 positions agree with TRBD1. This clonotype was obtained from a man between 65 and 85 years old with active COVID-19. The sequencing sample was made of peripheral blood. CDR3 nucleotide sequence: TGCGCCAGCAGCGGACCAATACAGGGGCCCTCCTACGAGCAGTACTTC. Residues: CASSGPIQGPSYEQYF. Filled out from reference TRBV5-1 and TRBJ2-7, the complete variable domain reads KAGVTQTPRYLIKTRGQQVTLSCSPISGHRSVSWYQQTPGQGLQFLFEYFSETQRNKGNFPGRFSGRQFSNSRSEMNVSTLELGDSALYLCASSGPIQGPSYEQYFGPGTRLTVT.